This TCR beta chain emerged from a study of T cells in Graves' hyperthyroidism and ophthalmopathy. The investigators amplified TCR beta CDR3 regions from RNA transcripts. The HTBI primer set served for first-round RT-PCR of the TCR CDR3. TCRdb fed the multiplex PCR reads into MiXCR, producing one record per CDR3 protein. The sample lists under 650,000 distinct CDR3 sequences, about 16% occurring once. Pregnant or lactating patients were excluded, as were those with uncontrolled infection or other autoimmune disease. To note about this clonotype: Its cognate antigen is unknown.

Deletions cut 1 base from V and 6 bases from J, with 15 bases between. The CDR3 totals 14 residues. CDR1 is DFQATT and CDR2 is SNEGSKA in the germline V gene (reference sequence). Overall study findings and caveats: A model of 13 V-J features distinguished ophthalmopathy from stable hyperthyroidism. Most clonotypes expanded in thyroid above 0.001 were likewise present in blood. A median approximately 6.5 months before onset, the model predicted ophthalmopathy.

What was sequenced was blood. The source of this sequence is a woman aged 25 to 39 with Graves' hyperthyroidism. The chain combines TRBV20-1 with TRBJ1-2; D perhaps matches TRBD1 (5 bases). CDR3 sequence: CSARVSGRSDGYTF. The DNA for the CDR3 is TGCAGTGCTAGAGTTTCGGGGCGTTCTGATGGCTACACCTTC.